The source of this T cell receptor (beta chain) is a study of monozygotic twins with inflammatory bowel disease. Nested PCRs of approximately 16 and 9 cycles, two in total, were run on TCRalpha and TCRbeta cDNA. Reprocessing the 5' RACE reads, TCRdb reports a single entry for every CDR3 protein and omits DNA. This listing includes about 300,000 distinct CDR3 sequences. CDR1 is SGHTA, CDR2 FQGNSA, per germline. This CDR3 is built from 15 residues. The specimen was blood. This chain links TRBV7-2 with TRBJ2-7; no DNA is available, so the TRBD1 call from TCRdb remains unchecked. The clonotype comes from a human donor with ulcerative colitis or Crohn's disease, or a healthy co-twin of an affected twin (not recorded which). The CDR3 sequence is CASNRGGTGVHEQYF.